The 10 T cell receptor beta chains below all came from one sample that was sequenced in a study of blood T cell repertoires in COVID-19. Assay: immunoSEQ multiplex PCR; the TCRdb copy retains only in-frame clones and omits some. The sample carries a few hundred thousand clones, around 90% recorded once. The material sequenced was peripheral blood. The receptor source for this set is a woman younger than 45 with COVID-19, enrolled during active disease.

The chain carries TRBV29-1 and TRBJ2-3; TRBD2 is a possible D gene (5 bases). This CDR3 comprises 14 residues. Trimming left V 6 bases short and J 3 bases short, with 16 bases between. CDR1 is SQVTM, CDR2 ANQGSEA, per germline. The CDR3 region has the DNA TGCAGCGTAACTTGGAGGAGGCCAACAGATACGCAGTATTTT. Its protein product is CSVTWRRPTDTQYF.

CDR3 sequence: CASRELETQYF. CDR3 coding DNA: TGTGCCAGCAGAGAACTAGAGACCCAGTACTTC. This sequence joins TRBV7-8 and TRBJ2-5; no firm D call. The germline V gene encodes CDR1 SGHVS and CDR2 FQNEAQ. V dropped 6 bases and J dropped 4 bases, with 6 bases sitting between them. The CDR3 is 11 residues long.

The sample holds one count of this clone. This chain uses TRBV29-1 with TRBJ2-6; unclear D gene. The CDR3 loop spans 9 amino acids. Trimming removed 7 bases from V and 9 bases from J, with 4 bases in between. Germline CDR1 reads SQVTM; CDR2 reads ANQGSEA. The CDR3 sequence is CSALNVLTF. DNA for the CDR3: TGCAGCGCCCTCAACGTCCTGACTTTC.

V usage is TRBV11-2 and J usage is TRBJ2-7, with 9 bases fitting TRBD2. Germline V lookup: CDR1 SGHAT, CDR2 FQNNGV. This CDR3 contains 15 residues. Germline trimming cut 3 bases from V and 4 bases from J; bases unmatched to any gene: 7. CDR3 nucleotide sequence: TGTGCCAGCAGCTTCCCAAGCGGGAGGCCTTACGAGCAGTACGTC. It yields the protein CASSFPSGRPYEQYV.

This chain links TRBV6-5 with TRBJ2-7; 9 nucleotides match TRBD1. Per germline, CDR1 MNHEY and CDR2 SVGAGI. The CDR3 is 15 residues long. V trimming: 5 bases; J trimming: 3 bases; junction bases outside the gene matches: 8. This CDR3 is CASSPRQGGVYEQYF. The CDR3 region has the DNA TGTGCCAGCAGTCCCCGACAGGGGGGTGTCTACGAGCAGTACTTC.

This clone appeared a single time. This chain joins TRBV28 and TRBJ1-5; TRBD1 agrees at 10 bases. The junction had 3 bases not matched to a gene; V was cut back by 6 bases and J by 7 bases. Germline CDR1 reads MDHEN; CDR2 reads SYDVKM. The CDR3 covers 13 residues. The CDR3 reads CASRDRGWQPQHF. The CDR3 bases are TGTGCCAGCAGGGACAGGGGGTGGCAGCCCCAGCATTTT.

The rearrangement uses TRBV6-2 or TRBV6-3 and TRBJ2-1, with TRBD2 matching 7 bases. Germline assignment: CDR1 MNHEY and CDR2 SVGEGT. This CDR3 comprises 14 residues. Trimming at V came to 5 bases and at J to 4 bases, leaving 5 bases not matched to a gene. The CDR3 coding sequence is TGTGCCAGCAGTCGGGCTAGCGGATACAATGAGCAGTTCTTC. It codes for CASSRASGYNEQFF.

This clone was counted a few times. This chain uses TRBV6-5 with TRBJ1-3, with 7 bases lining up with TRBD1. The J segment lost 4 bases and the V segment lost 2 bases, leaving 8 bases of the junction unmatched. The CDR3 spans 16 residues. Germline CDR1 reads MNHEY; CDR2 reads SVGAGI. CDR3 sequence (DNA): TGTGCCAGCAGTTACACGGGGGACAGACGAGGAAACACCATATATTTT. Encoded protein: CASSYTGDRRGNTIYF.

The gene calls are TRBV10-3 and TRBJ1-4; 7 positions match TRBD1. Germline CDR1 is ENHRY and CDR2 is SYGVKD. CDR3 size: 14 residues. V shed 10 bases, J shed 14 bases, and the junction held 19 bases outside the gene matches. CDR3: CATRGQDNEGYLFF. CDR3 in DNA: TGTGCCACCCGCGGACAGGATAATGAAGGGTATCTGTTTTTT.

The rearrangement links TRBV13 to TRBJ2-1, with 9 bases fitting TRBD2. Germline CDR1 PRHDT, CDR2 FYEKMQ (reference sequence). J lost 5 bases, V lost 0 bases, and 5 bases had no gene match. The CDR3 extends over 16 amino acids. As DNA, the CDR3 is TGTGCCAGCAGCTTAGGCCTAGCGGGGAGGAACAATGAGCAGTTCTTC. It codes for CASSLGLAGRNNEQFF.